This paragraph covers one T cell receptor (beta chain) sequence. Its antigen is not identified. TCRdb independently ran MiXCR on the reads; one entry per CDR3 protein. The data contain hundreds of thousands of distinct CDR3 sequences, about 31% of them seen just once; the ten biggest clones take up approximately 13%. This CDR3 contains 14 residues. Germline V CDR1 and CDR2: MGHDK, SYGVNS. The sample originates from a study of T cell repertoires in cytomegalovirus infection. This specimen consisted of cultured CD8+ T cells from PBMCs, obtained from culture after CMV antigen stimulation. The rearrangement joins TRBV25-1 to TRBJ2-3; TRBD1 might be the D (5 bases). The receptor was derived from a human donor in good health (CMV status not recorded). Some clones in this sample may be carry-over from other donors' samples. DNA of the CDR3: TGTGCAACCCAAACAGGAGCTAGCACAGATACGCAGTATTTT. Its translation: CATQTGASTDTQYF.